This T cell receptor (beta chain) originates from a study of graft-versus-host responses after intestinal transplantation. Data came from immunoSEQ multiplex PCR; TCRdb stores just in-frame clones and leaves some out. The repertoire has 24,000 or so clones, 70% to 90% of them found once; the top ten carry roughly 1.1%. CDR3 size: 18 residues. V was clipped by 4 bases and J by 2 bases; unmatched bases: 11. Germline CDR1 SGHRS, CDR2 YFSETQ. V and J are TRBV5-1 and TRBJ2-7; 14 nucleotides agree with TRBD2. The clonotype was recovered from a human patient who received an intestinal transplant, so some T cells may come from the graft donor. The sequencing here drew on PBMCs, taken almost 29 days after intestinal transplant. The CDR3 loop reads CASSLGLAGGPFTYEQYF. The DNA for the CDR3 is TGCGCCAGCAGCCTCGGACTAGCGGGGGGACCCTTTACCTACGAGCAGTACTTC.